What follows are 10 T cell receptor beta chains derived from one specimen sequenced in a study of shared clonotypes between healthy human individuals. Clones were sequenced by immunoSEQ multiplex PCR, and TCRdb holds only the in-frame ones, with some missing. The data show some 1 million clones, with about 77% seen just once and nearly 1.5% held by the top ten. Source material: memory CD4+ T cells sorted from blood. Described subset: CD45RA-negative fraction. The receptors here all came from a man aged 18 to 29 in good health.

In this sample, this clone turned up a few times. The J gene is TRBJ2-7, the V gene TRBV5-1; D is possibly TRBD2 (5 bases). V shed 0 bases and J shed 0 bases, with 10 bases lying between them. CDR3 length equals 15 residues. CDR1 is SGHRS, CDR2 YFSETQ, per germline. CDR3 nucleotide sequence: TGCGCCAGCAGCTTGGAAACTGGGAGCTCCTACGAGCAGTACTTC. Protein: CASSLETGSSYEQYF.

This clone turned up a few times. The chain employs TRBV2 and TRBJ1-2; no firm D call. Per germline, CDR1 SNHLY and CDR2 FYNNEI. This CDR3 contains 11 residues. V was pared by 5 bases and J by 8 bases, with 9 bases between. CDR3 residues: CASSTQQGYTF. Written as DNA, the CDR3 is TGTGCCAGCAGTACCCAACAGGGCTACACCTTC.

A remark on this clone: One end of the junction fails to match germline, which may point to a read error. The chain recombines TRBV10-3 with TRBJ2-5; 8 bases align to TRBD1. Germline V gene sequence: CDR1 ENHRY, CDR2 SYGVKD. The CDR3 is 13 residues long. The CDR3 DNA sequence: TGTGCCATCACTGAGGACAGGGATAAGACCCAGTACTTC. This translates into CAITEDRDKTQYF.

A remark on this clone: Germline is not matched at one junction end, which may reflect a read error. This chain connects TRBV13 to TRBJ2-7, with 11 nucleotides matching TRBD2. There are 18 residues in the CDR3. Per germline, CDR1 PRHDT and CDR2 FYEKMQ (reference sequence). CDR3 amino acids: CASSPVGLADSPSYGQYF. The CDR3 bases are TGTGCCAGCAGCCCTGTGGGACTAGCGGACTCTCCCTCCTACGGGCAGTACTTC.

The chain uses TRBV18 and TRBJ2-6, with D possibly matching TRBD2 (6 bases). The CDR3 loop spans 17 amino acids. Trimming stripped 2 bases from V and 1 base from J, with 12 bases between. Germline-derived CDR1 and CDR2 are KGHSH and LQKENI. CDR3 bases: TGTGCCAGCTCACCATTCCGGGGGTCTTCTGGGGCCAACGTCCTGACTTTC. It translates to CASSPFRGSSGANVLTF.

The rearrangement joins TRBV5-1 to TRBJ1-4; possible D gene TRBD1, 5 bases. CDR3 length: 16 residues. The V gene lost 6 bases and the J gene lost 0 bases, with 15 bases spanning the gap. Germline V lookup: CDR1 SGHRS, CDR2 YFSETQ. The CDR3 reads CASTLLGGTTNEKLFF. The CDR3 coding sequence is TGCGCCAGCACCTTACTGGGGGGGACAACTAATGAAAAACTGTTTTTT.

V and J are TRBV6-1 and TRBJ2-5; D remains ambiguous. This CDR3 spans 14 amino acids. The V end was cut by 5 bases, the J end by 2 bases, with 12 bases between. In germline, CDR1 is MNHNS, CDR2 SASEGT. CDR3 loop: CASSTRGRQETQYF. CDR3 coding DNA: TGTGCCAGCAGTACCCGAGGCAGGCAAGAGACCCAGTACTTC.

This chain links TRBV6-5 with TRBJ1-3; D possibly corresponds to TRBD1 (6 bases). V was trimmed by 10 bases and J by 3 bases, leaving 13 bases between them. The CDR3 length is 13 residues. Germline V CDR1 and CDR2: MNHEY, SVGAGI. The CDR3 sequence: CATGATLGNTIYF. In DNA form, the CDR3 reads TGTGCCACGGGGGCTACTCTTGGAAACACCATATATTTT.

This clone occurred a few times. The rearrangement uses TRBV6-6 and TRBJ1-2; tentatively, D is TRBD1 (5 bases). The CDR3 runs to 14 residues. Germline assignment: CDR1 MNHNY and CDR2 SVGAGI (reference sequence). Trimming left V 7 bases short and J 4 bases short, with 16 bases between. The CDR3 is CASTTQRDGYGYTF. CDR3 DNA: TGTGCCAGCACCACCCAAAGGGACGGCTATGGCTACACCTTC.

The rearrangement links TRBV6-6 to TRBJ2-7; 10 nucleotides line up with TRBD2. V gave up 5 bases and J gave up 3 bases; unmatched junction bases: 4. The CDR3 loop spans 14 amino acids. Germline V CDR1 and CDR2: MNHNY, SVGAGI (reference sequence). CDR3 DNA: TGTGCCAGCAGTCCGCTAGCGGGAGTCTACGAGCAGTACTTC. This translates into CASSPLAGVYEQYF.